This T cell receptor beta chain was found in a study of T-cell reconstitution after alpha-beta-depleted transplantation in children (TCRdb year 2016). Describing the broader study: Using TCR repertoire profiling, the study followed T-cell immune reconstitution in a quantitative way in children after TCRalphabeta/CD19-depleted allogeneic hematopoietic cell transplantation.

The library was prepared using PCR. The listed sequencing device is Illumina HiSeq 2500. To normalize quantification of the TCRbeta repertoire, the TCR libraries were built with molecular barcoding that relied on unique molecular identifiers. The raw public data were reprocessed by TCRdb itself: fastp quality trimming at Q25, MiXCR clonotype calling, in-frame beta chains only. When rows share a CDR3 protein, they turn into one entry using the most common DNA and genes. For this sample the table gives just over 70,000 distinct CDR3 sequences, of which around 7.9% were detected only once. The ten largest clones take up over 2.5% of the sample. In this sample, this clonotype turned up a few times. The antigen it recognizes is unknown. Per-base qualities were not stored, and no clone one base away is much larger. The CDR3 sequence holds 13 residues, the cysteine and phenylalanine included. The entry retains the CDR3 DNA only, 39 bases that are in frame from base 1. CDR1 and CDR2 are read off the germline V gene as SGHAT and FQNNGV. Trimming takes 1 base from V and 6 bases from J, and the germline ends sit 10 bases apart.

This clonotype originated in a human donor who donated a stem cell graft to a child with acute lymphoblastic leukemia. The source material was PBMCs from the stem cell graft donor, sampled from the stem cell graft. This chain is built from TRBV11-2 and TRBJ2-7, with an unclear D gene assignment. The DNA sequence is TGTGCCAGCAGCTTAGGCATTTCTAGCGAGCAGTACTTC. Translation gives CASSLGISSEQYF.